Each of the 27 T cell receptor beta chains below was sequenced from the same sample in a study of cytomegalovirus exposure and HLA in healthy donors. Primers: 60 Vbeta forward and 13 Jbeta reverse. Assay: immunoSEQ multiplex PCR; the TCRdb copy retains only in-frame clones and omits some. This sample's table has approximately 82,000 clones. Sequencing used PBMCs. The receptor source for this set is a woman aged 60 to 75 in good health and CMV-seronegative.

The chain links TRBV28 to TRBJ2-3; TRBD2 aligns across 7 bases. The CDR3 loop spans 13 amino acids. The J segment lost 2 bases and the V segment lost 9 bases, leaving 5 bases of the junction unmatched. The germline V gene encodes CDR1 MDHEN and CDR2 SYDVKM. The CDR3 is CASGLVVTDTQYF. CDR3 bases: TGTGCCAGTGGACTAGTAGTCACAGATACGCAGTATTTT.

This sequence joins TRBV27 and TRBJ2-1; 7 bases are a match to TRBD2. CDR1 is MNHEY, CDR2 SMNVEV, per germline (reference sequence). This CDR3 has 15 amino acids. V lost 7 bases, J lost 2 bases, and 8 bases stayed unmatched. The DNA for the CDR3 is TGTGCCAGCAAAGGCGGGAGAGGGACCTACAATGAGCAGTTCTTC. The encoded protein is CASKGGRGTYNEQFF.

The gene calls are TRBV19 and TRBJ1-6; D perhaps matches TRBD1 (6 bases). This CDR3 has 17 amino acids. The V gene's germline CDR1 is LNHDA and CDR2 SQIVND (reference sequence). The ends were cut back, 6 bases at V and 9 bases at J, with 24 bases in the middle. Here the CDR3 reads CASSPGERGRGFSPLHF. The CDR3 nucleotides read TGTGCCAGTAGCCCCGGTGAGCGCGGCAGGGGATTTTCACCCCTCCACTTT.

This sequence joins TRBV27 and TRBJ2-7; D is undetermined. V lost 2 bases to trimming and J lost 0 bases, with 8 bases between them. The CDR3 length is 14 residues. Looked up from germline, CDR1 is MNHEY and CDR2 is SMNVEV (reference sequence). The CDR3 sequence: CASSLTTGSYEQYF. The CDR3 DNA reads as TGTGCCAGCAGTTTAACGACGGGCTCCTACGAGCAGTACTTC.

The chain recombines TRBV15 with TRBJ1-1; no clear D gene. This CDR3 is 13 amino acids long. Germline V gene data show CDR1 as LNHNV and CDR2 as YYDKDF (reference sequence). The V end was cut by 4 bases, the J end by 7 bases, with 13 bases between. CDR3 sequence reads: CATSTEVPGEAFF. In nucleotides, the CDR3 is TGTGCCACCAGCACGGAGGTTCCCGGTGAAGCTTTCTTT.

The chain employs TRBV18 and TRBJ1-3; no clear D gene. CDR1 is KGHSH and CDR2 is LQKENI in the germline V gene. The CDR3 has 14 residues. The V and J ends lost 2 bases and 0 bases respectively, with 5 bases between them. Here the CDR3 DNA reads TGTGCCAGCTCACCAGACTTCTCTGGAAACACCATATATTTT. Translation gives CASSPDFSGNTIYF. The whole variable domain, remainder taken from reference TRBV18 and TRBJ1-3, is NAGVMQNPRHLVRRRGQEARLRCSPMKGHSHVYWYRQLPEEGLKFMVYLQKENIIDESGMPKERFSAEFPKEGPSILRIQQVVRGDSAAYFCASSPDFSGNTIYFGEGSWLTVV.

J is TRBJ2-7 and V is TRBV18; 8 positions match TRBD2. V shed 0 bases and J 6 bases; nucleotides not matched to a gene: 13. This CDR3 comprises 17 residues. The germline gives CDR1 KGHSH, CDR2 LQKENI. This CDR3 is CASSPPTHSGTQREQYF. CDR3 sequence (DNA): TGTGCCAGCTCACCACCGACTCATAGCGGGACTCAACGCGAGCAGTACTTC. The full variable domain, its missing parts supplied by reference TRBV18 and TRBJ2-7, is NAGVMQNPRHLVRRRGQEARLRCSPMKGHSHVYWYRQLPEEGLKFMVYLQKENIIDESGMPKERFSAEFPKEGPSILRIQQVVRGDSAAYFCASSPPTHSGTQREQYFGPGTRLTVT.

V and J are TRBV6-7 and TRBJ2-7; 10 positions agree with TRBD1. TRBV6-7 is annotated as an ORF whose role is uncertain. The trim removed 7 bases at V and 5 bases at J, leaving 11 bases unmatched. CDR3 size: 15 residues. CDR3 nucleotides: TGTGCCAGCAACCTGTTTAGGACAGGGGGTCACGAGCAGTACTTC. Protein sequence: CASNLFRTGGHEQYF.

The V and J genes are TRBV27 and TRBJ2-7; 8 bases are shared with TRBD1. The length of the CDR3 is 14 residues. Germline assignment: CDR1 MNHEY and CDR2 SMNVEV (reference sequence). J was trimmed by 4 bases and V by 4 bases; bases with no gene match: 6. CDR3 region: CASSSHRDRYEQYF. CDR3 coding DNA: TGTGCCAGCAGTTCCCACCGGGACAGGTACGAGCAGTACTTC.

The rearrangement links TRBV7-2 to TRBJ1-5; perhaps TRBD1 as D (5 bases). Germline loops: CDR1 SGHTA, CDR2 FQGNSA. The ends were cut back, 0 bases at V and 3 bases at J, with 9 bases in the middle. The CDR3 runs 15 residues. The DNA of the CDR3 is TGTGCCAGCAGCTTAGCCGTGGACAACAATCAGCCCCAGCATTTT. This encodes CASSLAVDNNQPQHF.

The V call is TRBV29-1, the J call TRBJ1-1, with no clear D. The CDR3 sequence is 13 residues long. Germline V gene sequence: CDR1 SQVTM, CDR2 ANQGSEA. Trimming took off 0 bases at V and 0 bases at J, with 5 bases between the two ends. The CDR3: CSVEDSMNTEAFF. In DNA form, the CDR3 reads TGCAGCGTTGAAGATTCTATGAACACTGAAGCTTTCTTT.

V and J are TRBV5-1 and TRBJ2-7, with a weak D call TRBD2 (6 bases). Germline-derived CDR1 and CDR2 are SGHRS and YFSETQ. This CDR3 is 15 amino acids long. Trimming removed 5 bases from V and 2 bases from J, with 17 bases in between. DNA for the CDR3: TGCGCCAGCAGTTCCGTGGGGGGAGAGGCCTACGAGCAGTACTTC. This codes for CASSSVGGEAYEQYF. The complete variable domain, with remaining parts taken from reference TRBV5-1 and TRBJ2-7, reads KAGVTQTPRYLIKTRGQQVTLSCSPISGHRSVSWYQQTPGQGLQFLFEYFSETQRNKGNFPGRFSGRQFSNSRSEMNVSTLELGDSALYLCASSSVGGEAYEQYFGPGTRLTVT.

The chain couples TRBV7-9 to TRBJ2-7; 8 bases map to TRBD2. The CDR3 is 14 amino acids. Trimming at V came to 5 bases and at J to 7 bases, leaving 10 bases not matched to a gene. The germline gives CDR1 SEHNR, CDR2 FQNEAQ (reference sequence). The CDR3 sequence is CASSPGGEGREQYF. As DNA, the CDR3 is TGTGCCAGCAGCCCCGGGGGGGAAGGGAGAGAGCAGTACTTC.

V is TRBV4-2 and J is TRBJ2-3; D might be TRBD2 (5 bases). Between the trimmed V and J ends, which lost 4 bases and 3 bases, there was a span of 17 bases. Germline CDR1 reads LGHNA; CDR2 reads YNFKEQ. This CDR3 is built from 16 residues. CDR3 amino acids: CASSLDRGSGTDTQYF. CDR3 nucleotide sequence: TGTGCCAGCAGCCTCGACCGAGGGAGTGGGACAGATACGCAGTATTTT.

CDR3 nucleotide sequence: TGTGCCAGCAGCTTAGAAGTATCGGGCACCGGGGAGCTGTTTTTT. Translating gives CASSLEVSGTGELFF. The rearrangement joins TRBV7-6 to TRBJ2-2; D remains unclear. Per germline, CDR1 SGHVS and CDR2 FNYEAQ. The CDR3 runs to 15 residues. Trimming pared 1 base from V and 4 bases from J, leaving 10 bases between.

As for this clone: Germline is not matched at one junction end, which may reflect a read error. J is TRBJ2-1 and V is TRBV7-7; D is uncertain. CDR1 is SSHAT and CDR2 is FNYEAQ in the germline V gene (reference sequence). The CDR3 is 14 residues long. CDR3 sequence (DNA): TGTGCTAGCAGCTTAGGCGGCACCCGTAATGAGCAGTTCTTC. It yields the protein CASSLGGTRNEQFF.

The chain combines TRBV6-6 with TRBJ1-5, with 9 nucleotides matching TRBD1. CDR1 and CDR2 from the germline V gene are MNHNY and SVGAGI (reference sequence). This CDR3 contains 16 residues. The J segment lost 2 bases and the V segment lost 5 bases, leaving 7 bases of the junction unmatched. The CDR3 nucleotides are TGTGCCAGCAGTCTCCCGGACAGGGGAGGCAATCAGCCCCAGCATTTT. Translation: CASSLPDRGGNQPQHF.

The chain links TRBV28 to TRBJ1-2; 7 bases match TRBD1. The V gene end was trimmed by 6 bases and the J gene end by 3 bases; junction bases not matched to a gene: 4. CDR3 size: 13 residues. From germline, CDR1 is MDHEN and CDR2 SYDVKM. The DNA for the CDR3 is TGTGCCAGCAGACAGGGGTCGGACTATGGCTACACCTTC. Amino acid sequence: CASRQGSDYGYTF.

V gene TRBV11-1 combines with J gene TRBJ2-7; D may be TRBD2 (6 bases). The CDR3 sequence is 15 residues long. V lost 2 bases, J lost 0 bases, and 11 bases lay in between. Germline V lookup: CDR1 SGHAT, CDR2 FQDESV (reference sequence). The CDR3 nucleotides read TGTGCCAGCAGCTTACAGGGAGGACGCTCCTACGAGCAGTACTTC. Protein: CASSLQGGRSYEQYF.

This chain uses TRBV28 with TRBJ2-7; 8 bases are shared with TRBD1. Germline V gene data show CDR1 as MDHEN and CDR2 as SYDVKM. Germline trimming cut 9 bases from V and 5 bases from J; bases unmatched to any gene: 18. CDR3 length: 16 residues. The CDR3: CASLVSIGQGGHEQYF. The CDR3 DNA is TGTGCCAGTTTGGTTTCGATCGGACAGGGAGGCCACGAGCAGTACTTC.

The chain uses TRBV5-5 and TRBJ2-1, with D possibly matching TRBD2 (5 bases). This CDR3 has 17 amino acids. Per germline, CDR1 SGHKS and CDR2 YYEKEE (reference sequence). Trimming shortened V by 0 bases and J by 4 bases, and 17 bases separated the two germline ends. CDR3 nucleotide sequence: TGTGCCAGCAGCTTGGTTGAGGGAACCACCACATACAATGAGCAGTTCTTC. Residues: CASSLVEGTTTYNEQFF.

The V call is TRBV11-1, the J call TRBJ2-3, with 12 positions matching TRBD2. Germline V gives CDR1 SGHAT, CDR2 FQDESV (reference sequence). Losses at the gene ends were 5 bases for V and 7 bases for J; bases not matched to a gene: 7. The CDR3 runs 15 residues. CDR3 nucleotide sequence: TGTGCCAGCAGCCCAGGACTAGCGGGGTCAAATACGCAGTATTTT. Translation gives CASSPGLAGSNTQYF.

As DNA, the CDR3 is TGCGCCAGCAGCCCAGGGTCCGGGCTAGATGGCTACACCTTC. It yields the protein CASSPGSGLDGYTF. This chain connects TRBV5-1 to TRBJ1-2; D perhaps matches TRBD1 (5 bases). Germline V CDR1 and CDR2: SGHRS, YFSETQ. V shed 4 bases and J shed 6 bases, with 16 bases lying between them. This CDR3 contains 14 residues.

The rearrangement joins TRBV19 to TRBJ1-2; TRBD1 aligns across 7 bases. J gave up 7 bases and V 5 bases, and 7 bases lay outside the gene matches. The CDR3 is 13 residues long. In germline, CDR1 is LNHDA, CDR2 SQIVND (reference sequence). Here the CDR3 DNA reads TGTGCCAGTAGTGAGCGACAGGGTACTGGCTACACCTTC. It translates to CASSERQGTGYTF.

The V gene is TRBV11-1, the J gene TRBJ2-3; weak D call: TRBD1 (6 bases). Between the trimmed V and J ends, which lost 3 bases and 4 bases, there was a span of 11 bases. Germline values: CDR1 SGHAT, CDR2 FQDESV (reference sequence). This CDR3 region has 14 residues. The CDR3 DNA reads TGTGCCAGCAGCTTCTCGGACAGATCAGATACGCAGTATTTT. Amino acid sequence: CASSFSDRSDTQYF.

The genes are TRBV19 and TRBJ1-5; TRBD1 agrees at 7 bases. The CDR3 contains 20 residues. Germline lookup yields CDR1 LNHDA and CDR2 SQIVND (reference sequence). V shed 6 bases, J shed 1 base, and the junction held 21 bases outside the gene matches. For the CDR3, the DNA is TGTGCCAGTAGGCTCCCATCGCGACAGGGATTTTTCAGGAGCAATCAGCCCCAGCATTTT. It is translated as CASRLPSRQGFFRSNQPQHF.

This chain connects TRBV15 to TRBJ2-2, with TRBD2 as a possible D gene (6 bases). This CDR3 region has 16 residues. The V and J ends lost 5 bases and 1 base respectively, with 14 bases between them. Germline V gene data show CDR1 as LNHNV and CDR2 as YYDKDF (reference sequence). The CDR3 region is CATSPSTSKNTGELFF. The CDR3 nucleotides read TGTGCCACCAGCCCGTCCACTAGCAAGAACACCGGGGAGCTGTTTTTT. Complete variable domain (other parts from reference TRBV15 and TRBJ2-2): DAMVIQNPRYQVTQFGKPVTLSCSQTLNHNVMYWYQQKSSQAPKLLFHYYDKDFNNEADTPDNFQSRRPNTSFCFLDIRSPGLGDTAMYLCATSPSTSKNTGELFFGEGSRLTVL.